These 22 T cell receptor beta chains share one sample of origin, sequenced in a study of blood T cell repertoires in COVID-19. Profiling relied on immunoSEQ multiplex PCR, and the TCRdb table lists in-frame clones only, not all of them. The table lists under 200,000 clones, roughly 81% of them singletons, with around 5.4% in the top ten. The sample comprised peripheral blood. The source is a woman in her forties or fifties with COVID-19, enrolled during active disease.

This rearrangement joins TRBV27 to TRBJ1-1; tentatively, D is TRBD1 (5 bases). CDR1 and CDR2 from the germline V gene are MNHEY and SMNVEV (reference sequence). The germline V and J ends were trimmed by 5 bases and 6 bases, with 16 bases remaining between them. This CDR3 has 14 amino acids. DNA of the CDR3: TGTGCCAGCAGTCAACGTGGGGGGTTTTCTGAAGCTTTCTTT. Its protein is CASSQRGGFSEAFF.

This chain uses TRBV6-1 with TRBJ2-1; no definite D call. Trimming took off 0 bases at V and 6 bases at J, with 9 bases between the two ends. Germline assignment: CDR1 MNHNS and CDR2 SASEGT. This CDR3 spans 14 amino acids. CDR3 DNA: TGTGCCAGCAGTGAAGCGTTCAGTGTCAATGAGCAGTTCTTC. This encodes CASSEAFSVNEQFF.

The CDR3 region has the DNA TGTGCCAGCAGCCTCGACGGGACTAGCGGGGGGCAAGAGACCCAGTACTTC. This gives the protein CASSLDGTSGGQETQYF. The chain couples TRBV7-3 to TRBJ2-5; 15 bases match TRBD2. This CDR3 region has 17 residues. Germline V gene sequence: CDR1 SGHTA, CDR2 FQGTGA. The V gene end was trimmed by 5 bases and the J gene end by 2 bases; junction bases not matched to a gene: 6.

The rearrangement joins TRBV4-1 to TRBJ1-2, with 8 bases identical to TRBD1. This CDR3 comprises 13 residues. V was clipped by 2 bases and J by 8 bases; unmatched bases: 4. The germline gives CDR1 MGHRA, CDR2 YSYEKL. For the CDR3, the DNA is TGCGCCAGCAGCCAACAGGGGGCGCTGGGCTACACCTTC. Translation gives CASSQQGALGYTF.

The CDR3 region has the DNA TGTGCCAGCAACCGCGGGGGGGCTTTAGATACGCAGTATTTT. Protein product: CASNRGGALDTQYF. The J gene is TRBJ2-3, the V gene TRBV4-2, with 9 bases aligning to TRBD2. There are 14 residues in the CDR3. Per the germline V gene, CDR1 is LGHNA and CDR2 is YNFKEQ. V gave up 7 bases and J gave up 5 bases; unmatched junction bases: 7.

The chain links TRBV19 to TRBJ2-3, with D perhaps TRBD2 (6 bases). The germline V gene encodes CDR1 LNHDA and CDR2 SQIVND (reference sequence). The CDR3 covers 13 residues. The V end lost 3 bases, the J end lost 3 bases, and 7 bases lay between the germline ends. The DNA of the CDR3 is TGTGCCAGTAGTATTGGGGGGACAGATACGCAGTATTTT. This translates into CASSIGGTDTQYF.

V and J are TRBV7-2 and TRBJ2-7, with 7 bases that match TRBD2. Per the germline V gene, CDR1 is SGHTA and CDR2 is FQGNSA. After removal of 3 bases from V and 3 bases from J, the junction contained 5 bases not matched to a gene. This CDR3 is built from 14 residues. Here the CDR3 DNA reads TGTGCCAGCAGCTTGGGGGACTACGACTACGAGCAGTACTTC. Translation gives CASSLGDYDYEQYF. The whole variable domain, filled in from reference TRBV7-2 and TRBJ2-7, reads GAGVSQSPSNKVTEKGKDVELRCDPISGHTALYWYRQSLGQGLEFLIYFQGNSAPDKSGLPSDRFSAERTGGSVSTLTIQRTQQEDSAVYLCASSLGDYDYEQYFGPGTRLTVT.

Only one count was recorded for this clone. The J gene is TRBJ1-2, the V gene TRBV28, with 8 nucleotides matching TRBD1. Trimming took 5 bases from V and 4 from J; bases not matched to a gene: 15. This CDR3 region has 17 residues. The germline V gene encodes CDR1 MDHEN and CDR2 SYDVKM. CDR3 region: CASSVQGVGREIYGYTF. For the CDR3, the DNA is TGTGCCAGCAGTGTACAGGGGGTAGGGAGAGAAATCTATGGCTACACCTTC.

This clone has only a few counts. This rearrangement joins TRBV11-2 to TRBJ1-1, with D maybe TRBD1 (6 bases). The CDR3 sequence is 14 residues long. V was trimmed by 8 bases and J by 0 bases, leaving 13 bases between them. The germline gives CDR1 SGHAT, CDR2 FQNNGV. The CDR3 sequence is CASLKGQMNTEAFF. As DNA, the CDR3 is TGTGCCAGCCTAAAAGGACAGATGAACACTGAAGCTTTCTTT.

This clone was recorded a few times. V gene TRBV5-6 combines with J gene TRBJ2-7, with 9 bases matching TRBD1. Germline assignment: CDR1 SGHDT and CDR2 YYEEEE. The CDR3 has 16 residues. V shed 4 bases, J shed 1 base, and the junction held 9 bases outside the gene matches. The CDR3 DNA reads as TGTGCCAGCAGCCCGTTCGGGACAGGGAGGTCCTACGAGCAGTACTTC. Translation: CASSPFGTGRSYEQYF.

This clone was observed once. This CDR3 is CASSQQGASGNTIYF. The CDR3 nucleotides read TGTGCCAGCAGCCAACAGGGGGCATCTGGAAACACCATATATTTT. The chain is built from TRBV5-4 and TRBJ1-3; 9 bases fit TRBD1. Germline assignment: CDR1 SGHNT and CDR2 YYREEE (reference sequence). This CDR3 region has 15 residues. V shed 4 bases, J shed 1 base, and the junction held 3 bases outside the gene matches.

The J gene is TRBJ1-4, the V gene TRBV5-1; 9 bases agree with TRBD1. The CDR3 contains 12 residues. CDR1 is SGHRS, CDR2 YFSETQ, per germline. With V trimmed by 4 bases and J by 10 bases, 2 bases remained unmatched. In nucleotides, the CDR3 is TGCGCCAGCAGCCCGACAGGGGGAAAACTGTTTTTT. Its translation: CASSPTGGKLFF. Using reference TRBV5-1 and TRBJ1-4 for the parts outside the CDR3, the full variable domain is KAGVTQTPRYLIKTRGQQVTLSCSPISGHRSVSWYQQTPGQGLQFLFEYFSETQRNKGNFPGRFSGRQFSNSRSEMNVSTLELGDSALYLCASSPTGGKLFFGSGTQLSVL.

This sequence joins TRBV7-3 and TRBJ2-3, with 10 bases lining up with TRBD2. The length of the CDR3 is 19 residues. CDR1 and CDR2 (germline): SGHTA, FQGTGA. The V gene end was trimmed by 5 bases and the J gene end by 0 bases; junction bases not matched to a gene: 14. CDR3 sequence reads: CASSLPGLAGDPSTDTQYF. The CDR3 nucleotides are TGTGCCAGCAGCCTCCCCGGGCTAGCGGGGGACCCTAGCACAGATACGCAGTATTTT.

The DNA for the CDR3 is TGTGCCAGTAGTATAGCCAAACCGGGACTTTTCAATGAGCAGTTCTTC. Translated: CASSIAKPGLFNEQFF. The chain combines TRBV19 with TRBJ2-1, with a weak D call TRBD2 (6 bases). The V end was cut by 1 base, the J end by 6 bases, with 16 bases between. CDR1 LNHDA and CDR2 SQIVND come from the germline V gene (reference sequence). The CDR3 runs 16 residues.

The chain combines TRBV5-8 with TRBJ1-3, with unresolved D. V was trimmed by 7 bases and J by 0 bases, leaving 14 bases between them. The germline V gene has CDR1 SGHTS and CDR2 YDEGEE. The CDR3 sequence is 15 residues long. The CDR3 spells CASGRGHFSGNTIYF. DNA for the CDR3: TGTGCCAGCGGCAGAGGGCACTTCTCTGGAAACACCATATATTTT.

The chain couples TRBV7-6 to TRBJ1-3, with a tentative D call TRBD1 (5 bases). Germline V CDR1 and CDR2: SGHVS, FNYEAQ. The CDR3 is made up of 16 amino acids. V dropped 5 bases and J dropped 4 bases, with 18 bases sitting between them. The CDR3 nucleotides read TGTGCCAGCAGCCCCATAGCAGACAGTTCCGGAAACACCATATATTTT. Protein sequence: CASSPIADSSGNTIYF.

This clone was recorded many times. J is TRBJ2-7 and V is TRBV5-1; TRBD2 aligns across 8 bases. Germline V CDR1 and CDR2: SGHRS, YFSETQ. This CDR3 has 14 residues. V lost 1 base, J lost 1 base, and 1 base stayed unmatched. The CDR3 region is CASSLREGSYEQYF. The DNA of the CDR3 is TGCGCCAGCAGCTTGCGGGAGGGGTCCTACGAGCAGTACTTC.

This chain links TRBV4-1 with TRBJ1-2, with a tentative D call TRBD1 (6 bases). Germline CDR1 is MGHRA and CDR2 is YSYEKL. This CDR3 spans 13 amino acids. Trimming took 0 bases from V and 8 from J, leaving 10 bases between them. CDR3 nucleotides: TGCGCCAGCAGCCAAGAATGGGGACACGGCTACACCTTC. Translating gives CASSQEWGHGYTF.

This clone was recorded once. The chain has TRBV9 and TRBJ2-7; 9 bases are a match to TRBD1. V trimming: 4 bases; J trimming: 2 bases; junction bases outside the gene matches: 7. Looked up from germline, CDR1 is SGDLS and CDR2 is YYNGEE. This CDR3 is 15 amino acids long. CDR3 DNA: TGTGCCAGCAGCCCATGGGACAGGGTGACCTACGAGCAGTACTTC. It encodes CASSPWDRVTYEQYF.

The CDR3 DNA sequence: TGTGCCAGCAGCTTGGAGGGGAACACTGAAGCTTTCTTT. Translated: CASSLEGNTEAFF. The V and J genes are TRBV7-3 and TRBJ1-1; no reliable D call. The germline V and J ends were trimmed by 3 bases and 1 base, with 6 bases remaining between them. In germline, CDR1 is SGHTA, CDR2 FQGTGA. The CDR3 has 13 amino acids.

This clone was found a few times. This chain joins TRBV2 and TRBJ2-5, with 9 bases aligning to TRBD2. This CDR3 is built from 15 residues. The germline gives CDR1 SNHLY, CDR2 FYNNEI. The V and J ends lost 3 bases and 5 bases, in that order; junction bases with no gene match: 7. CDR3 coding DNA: TGTGCCAGCAGTGAGAGTGCGGGGGGGCCCGAGACCCAGTACTTC. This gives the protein CASSESAGGPETQYF.

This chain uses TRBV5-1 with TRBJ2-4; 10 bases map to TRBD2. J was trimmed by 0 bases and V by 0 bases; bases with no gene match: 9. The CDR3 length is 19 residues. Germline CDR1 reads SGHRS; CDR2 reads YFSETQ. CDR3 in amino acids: CASSLVIGLAVLAKNIQYF. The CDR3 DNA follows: TGCGCCAGCAGCTTGGTTATTGGACTAGCGGTACTAGCCAAAAACATTCAGTACTTC.